This TCR beta chain was sequenced in a study of T cells in Graves' hyperthyroidism and ophthalmopathy. Study as a whole: Prior to any treatment, at the point of initial diagnosis, peripheral blood was collected.

This clonotype was recorded once. This CDR3 spans 12 amino acids. Trimming took off 2 bases at V and 9 bases at J, with 10 bases between the two ends. From germline, CDR1 is SGHTA and CDR2 FQGNSA. The TCR beta CDR3 regions underwent amplification using RNA transcripts as the source. TCR CDR3 underwent first-round RT-PCR with the HTBI primer set. TCRdb fed the multiplex PCR reads into MiXCR, producing one record per CDR3 protein. This sample has some 560,000 distinct CDR3 sequences, with approximately 14% found just once. Criteria for exclusion of patients were uncontrolled infection, other autoimmune disease, pregnancy or lactation.

The sequence was collected from a woman in her twenties or thirties with Graves' hyperthyroidism. This chain connects TRBV7-2 to TRBJ2-5; no reliable D call. The sequenced sample was blood. DNA of the CDR3: TGTGCCAGCAGCTTACATAGTCGCCCCCAGTACTTC. Translated, it gives CASSLHSRPQYF.